A single sample is the source of the 11 T cell receptor beta chains below, sequenced in a study of cytomegalovirus exposure and HLA in healthy donors. In the PCR, 60 Vbeta and 13 Jbeta primers were used. The method was immunoSEQ multiplex PCR; TCRdb's version includes in-frame clones alone and lacks a portion of them. The sample has some 120,000 clones; about 80% are singletons. Sequenced material: PBMCs. All receptors come from a man aged 18 to 29 in good health and CMV-seronegative.

This sequence joins TRBV7-8 and TRBJ2-3; D possibly corresponds to TRBD1 (6 bases). The CDR3 runs to 19 residues. Germline loops: CDR1 SGHVS, CDR2 FQNEAQ. Trimming removed 5 bases from V and 1 base from J, with 25 bases in between. The CDR3, as DNA: TGTGCCAGCAGCGCCCCAACCCAGCCCCGTAAGGGGGGCACAGATACGCAGTATTTT. Amino acid sequence: CASSAPTQPRKGGTDTQYF.

This clone has a single count. The chain carries TRBV19 and TRBJ1-5, with a weak D call TRBD1 (5 bases). V shed 5 bases and J shed 5 bases, with 10 bases lying between them. In germline, CDR1 is LNHDA, CDR2 SQIVND (reference sequence). The CDR3 has 13 residues. CDR3: CASSPQGDQPQHF. The DNA for the CDR3 is TGTGCCAGTAGTCCGCAGGGTGATCAGCCCCAGCATTTT.

This clone was detected once. This chain joins TRBV6-5 and TRBJ2-7, with unresolved D. The length of the CDR3 is 13 residues. Germline V CDR1 and CDR2: MNHEY, SVGAGI. Trimming took 6 bases from V and 2 from J, leaving 11 bases between them. The DNA for the CDR3 is TGTGCCAGCAGAAACGCGATTACCTACGAGCAGTACTTC. Its translation: CASRNAITYEQYF.

The chain carries TRBV2 and TRBJ1-5; 7 bases agree with TRBD1. Germline CDR1 is SNHLY and CDR2 is FYNNEI. Trimming cost V 3 bases and J 5 bases; bases outside gene matches: 7. CDR3 length: 15 residues. CDR3 nucleotides: TGTGCCAGCAGTGAGCGGACAGGCCCATATCAGCCCCAGCATTTT. Residues: CASSERTGPYQPQHF.

The rearrangement uses TRBV19 and TRBJ2-3; TRBD2 agrees at 7 bases. V shed 3 bases and J 6 bases; nucleotides not matched to a gene: 15. This CDR3 comprises 17 residues. Germline CDR1 reads LNHDA; CDR2 reads SQIVND (reference sequence). The CDR3 loop reads CASSIQDGGGWGDTQYF. The CDR3 nucleotides are TGTGCCAGTAGTATTCAGGACGGGGGAGGGTGGGGGGATACGCAGTATTTT.

V gene TRBV6-1 combines with J gene TRBJ2-1; TRBD2 agrees at 8 bases. The trim removed 2 bases at V and 8 bases at J, leaving 8 bases unmatched. Germline CDR1 is MNHNS and CDR2 is SASEGT. The CDR3 spans 15 residues. CDR3 DNA: TGTGCCAGCAGTGAAAGGACTAGCCTCACGGATGAGCAGTTCTTC. Residues: CASSERTSLTDEQFF.

CDR3 DNA sequence: TGTGCCAGCAGCTCATGGACTACGGAAGAGACCCAGTACTTC. Its protein product is CASSSWTTEETQYF. This rearrangement joins TRBV7-9 to TRBJ2-5, with D possibly TRBD2 on 6 matching bases. The CDR3 has 14 amino acids. The V and J ends lost 4 bases and 3 bases respectively, with 12 bases between them. Germline V lookup: CDR1 SEHNR, CDR2 FQNEAQ (reference sequence). The full variable domain, rest sourced from reference TRBV7-9 and TRBJ2-5, is DTGVSQNPRHKITKRGQNVTFRCDPISEHNRLYWYRQTLGQGPEFLTYFQNEAQLEKSRLLSDRFSAERPKGSFSTLEIQRTEQGDSAMYLCASSSWTTEETQYFGPGTRLLVL.

This clone appeared a few times. The chain carries TRBV19 and TRBJ2-7, with 11 bases fitting TRBD1. This CDR3 contains 15 residues. Germline V gives CDR1 LNHDA, CDR2 SQIVND (reference sequence). Trimming cost V 5 bases and J 4 bases; bases outside gene matches: 7. The CDR3 DNA follows: TGTGCCAGTAGTTCCGGGACAGGGGGTCATTACGAGCAGTACTTC. Protein sequence: CASSSGTGGHYEQYF.

J is TRBJ1-2 and V is TRBV2; D unresolved. Germline V gene lookup returns CDR1 SNHLY and CDR2 FYNNEI. Trimming cost V 4 bases and J 10 bases, with 13 bases left between them. The CDR3 runs to 12 residues. CDR3 sequence reads: CASSGRGQDYTF. The CDR3 DNA is TGTGCCAGCAGTGGTCGAGGGCAGGACTACACCTTC.

The chain couples TRBV7-9 to TRBJ1-6; D not certain. With 1 base removed from V and 8 bases from J, the gap between germline ends came to 12 bases. The V gene's germline CDR1 is SEHNR and CDR2 FQNEAQ (reference sequence). This CDR3 spans 15 amino acids. Here the CDR3 DNA reads TGTGCCAGCAGCTTAGACTGGAGTCAAGATTCACCCCTCCACTTT. It translates to CASSLDWSQDSPLHF.

The chain recombines TRBV5-5 with TRBJ2-5; D is possibly TRBD2 (6 bases). This CDR3 spans 13 amino acids. CDR1 is SGHKS and CDR2 is YYEKEE in the germline V gene (reference sequence). Trimming stripped 6 bases from V and 4 bases from J, with 13 bases between. The CDR3 loop reads CASTAPGGETQYF. The CDR3 region has the DNA TGTGCCAGCACCGCCCCCGGGGGAGAGACCCAGTACTTC.